The 7 T cell receptor beta chains listed next were all sequenced from one sample in a study of CXCR3-negative and CXCR3-positive naive CD8 T cells. The TRB libraries of cDNA were built by UMI-labeled 5' RACE. Following a re-call of the 5' RACE reads, TCRdb has one entry per CDR3 protein and lacks DNA. Recorded here are fewer than 90,000 distinct CDR3 sequences; the top ten clones represent 1.6%. Sequenced: naive CXCR3- CD8+ T cells from blood. Subset noted: CD45RO-CCR7+CD27+CD95- naive CD8+ T cells lacking CXCR3 (TNR3-). Receptors originate from a human donor in good health. Some clones in this sample may be carry-over from other donors' samples.

The chain uses TRBV28 and TRBJ2-7; the TCRdb call, TRBD1, lacks DNA for checking. The CDR3 totals 14 residues. Per the germline V gene, CDR1 is MDHEN and CDR2 is SYDVKM. CDR3 loop: CASSPPGQLDEQYF.

The chain carries TRBV29-1 and TRBJ2-3; TCRdb reports TRBD1, a call that lacks DNA to check it against. The CDR3 has 17 amino acids. Germline V gene data show CDR1 as SQVTM and CDR2 as ANQGSEA. CDR3 amino acids: CSASPAWGDPGTDTQYF.

The rearrangement joins TRBV27 to TRBJ2-7; without DNA, the TCRdb call of TRBD1 cannot be checked. The CDR3 is 16 amino acids. Germline CDR1 is MNHEY and CDR2 is SMNVEV (reference sequence). CDR3 sequence reads: CASTRSTGVMPYEQYF.

V is TRBV6-2 or TRBV6-3 and J is TRBJ1-4; TCRdb names TRBD1, which stays unverified in the absence of DNA. Germline lookup yields CDR1 MNHEY and CDR2 SVGEGT. CDR3 length: 16 residues. This chain's CDR3 is CASSSTTGSTNEKLFF.

V usage is TRBV10-3 and J usage is TRBJ2-1. Germline assignment: CDR1 ENHRY and CDR2 SYGVKD. CDR3 length equals 17 residues. The CDR3 sequence: CAISESGLSGTYNEQFF.

This chain joins TRBV29-1 and TRBJ2-7; no DNA is available, so the TRBD1 call from TCRdb remains unchecked. This CDR3 has 12 residues. CDR1 SQVTM and CDR2 ANQGSEA come from the germline V gene. This CDR3 reads CSVGQGGYEQYF.

V and J are TRBV4-2 and TRBJ2-3; TCRdb designates TRBD1, a call that cannot be tested without DNA. This CDR3 spans 17 amino acids. Germline CDR1 reads LGHNA; CDR2 reads YNFKEQ. The CDR3: CASSPPGERAYTDTQYF.